This T cell receptor (beta chain) comes out of a study of blood T cells in healthy people across ages. Study details: For every two T cells, template switching captured about one barcoded beta molecule.

About this clonotype: The antigen is not known.

The CDR3 is 14 amino acids. V dropped 6 bases and J dropped 4 bases, with 12 bases sitting between them. Germline V gene lookup returns CDR1 MNHNS and CDR2 SASEGT. A sample-barcoded 5' primer and a J-beta primer mix were used in a second PCR of roughly 6 to 11 cycles. TCRdb passed the 5' RACE reads through MiXCR, listing each CDR3 protein once. The profile shows almost 300,000 distinct CDR3 sequences, less than 30% of them singletons. Findings and caveats of the study: Both naive CD4+ cell counts and diversity were greater in long-lived donors than in aged donors. Strongly correlated with naive T cell percentage was TCR beta diversity.

This clonotype originated in a woman between 65 and 79 years old in good health. V gene TRBV6-1 combines with J gene TRBJ2-2; tentatively, D is TRBD2 (6 bases). Sequencing was performed on blood. CDR3 nucleotide sequence: TGTGCCAGCAGCTCCGGAGGGCTCACCGGGGAGCTGTTTTTT. It codes for CASSSGGLTGELFF.